These 20 T cell receptor beta chains were sequenced from one sample in a study of T cell clonality in common variable immunodeficiency. No antigens are known for them. General study findings and limits: Reportedly, TCR beta sequences from common variable immunodeficiency showed fewer deletions and N-nucleotide insertions.

TCRdb's table, derived via immunoSEQ multiplex PCR, lists solely in-frame clones and lacks some. This sample comprises around 15,000 clones, none seen once only. Sequencing input: peripheral blood mononuclear cells. The source is a human donor with common variable immunodeficiency.

This clone was seen only a few times. The CDR3 is cut off 3 residues early in the read; its end comes from the germline J gene. V is TRBV7-2 and J is TRBJ2-7; no clear D. The length of the CDR3 is 12 residues. Trimming cost V 2 bases and J 3 bases, with 5 bases left between them. Germline loops: CDR1 SGHTA, CDR2 FQGNSA. CDR3 amino acids: CASSLTNYEQYF. The covered CDR3 bases are TGTGCCAGCAGCTTAACAAACTACGAG.

In this sample, this clone turned up many times. The read is 3 residues too short to cover the CDR3 end, so that end is filled in from the germline J gene. The chain has TRBV7-3 and TRBJ1-1; D not certain. V lost 7 bases and J lost 1, with 16 bases in between. The CDR3 contains 15 residues. The V gene's germline CDR1 is SGHTA and CDR2 FQGTGA. The CDR3 DNA, read in part, is TGTGCCAGCAAGATACTAGGGCCAGGGAACACTGAA. Protein product: CASKILGPGNTE. The complete CDR3 reads CASKILGPGNTEAFF.

Comments on this clone: Read sequence stops 3 residues before the CDR3 end, and the germline J gene provides the missing end. The chain joins TRBV7-6 to TRBJ2-1; D call uncertain. V lost 4 bases and J lost 2, with 3 bases in between. The CDR3 is 12 residues long. Germline values: CDR1 SGHVS, CDR2 FNYEAQ. CDR3 sequence: CASSSAYNEQFF. The part of the CDR3 DNA that was read is TGTGCCAGCAGCTCCGCCTACAATGAG.

About this clone itself: The read ends 3 residues before the CDR3 terminus; that terminus is restored from the germline J gene. This rearrangement joins TRBV18 to TRBJ1-5; D is uncertain. V was pared by 2 bases and J by 1 base, with 3 bases between. The CDR3 runs to 13 residues. Germline V gene data show CDR1 as KGHSH and CDR2 as LQKENI. The DNA read from the CDR3 is TGTGCCAGCTCACCAGGCAGCAATCAGCCC. Its translation is CASSPGSNQP. The full CDR3 reads CASSPGSNQPQHF.

This clone turned up a few times. The CDR3 end lies 3 residues beyond the end of the read and is filled in from the germline J gene. This rearrangement joins TRBV19 to TRBJ2-2; 7 bases agree with TRBD1. The trim removed 7 bases at V and 3 bases at J, leaving 5 bases unmatched. From germline, CDR1 is LNHDA and CDR2 SQIVND (reference sequence). This CDR3 comprises 14 residues. The CDR3 bases that were read are TGTGCCAGTAAGGGACAGCTACACACCGGGGAG. This encodes CASKGQLHTGE. The whole CDR3 protein reads CASKGQLHTGELFF.

With respect to this clone: The DNA ends 3 residues before the CDR3 does, and the rest of the CDR3 is filled in from the germline J gene. The V and J genes are TRBV30 and TRBJ1-6; TRBD1 matches at 11 bases. Germline CDR1 GTSNPN, CDR2 SVGIG (reference sequence). V lost 2 bases and J lost 3; bases outside the gene matches: 6. CDR3 length equals 17 residues. Partial CDR3 DNA: TGTGCCTGGAGTCCGGGGACAGGGGGTTTCTATAATTCACCC. This encodes CAWSPGTGGFYNSP. The whole CDR3 protein reads CAWSPGTGGFYNSPLHF.

This clone showed up just a few times. The CDR3 goes on 3 residues after the read ends, and that part is filled in from the germline J gene. This chain joins TRBV2 and TRBJ2-5; the D gene is possibly TRBD1 (6 bases). V lost 6 bases, J lost 2 bases, and 10 bases lay in between. This CDR3 has 13 amino acids. CDR1 is SNHLY, CDR2 FYNNEI, per germline. CDR3 DNA, as far as it was read: TGTGCCAGCAGGAAGGGGGAGCAAGAGACC. Its protein is CASRKGEQET. The complete CDR3 sequence is CASRKGEQETQYF.

This clone appeared a few times. The sequenced CDR3 bases are TGTGCCAGCAGCACCGGGACAGGGGGTAATGAG. This encodes CASSTGTGGNE. The whole CDR3 reads CASSTGTGGNEQFF. The chain recombines TRBV7-2 with TRBJ2-1, with TRBD1 matching 11 bases. The read ends 3 residues early relative to the CDR3; the germline J gene fills the gap. Germline V gives CDR1 SGHTA, CDR2 FQGNSA. Trimming removed 5 bases from V and 7 bases from J; junction bases left unmatched: 4. The CDR3 is 14 amino acids.

This clone occurred many times. Sequencing ends 3 residues short of the CDR3 end; the germline J gene provides the rest. V is TRBV2 and J is TRBJ1-1, with TRBD1 identical over 8 bases. V was clipped by 7 bases and J by 1 base; unmatched bases: 8. Germline V CDR1 and CDR2: SNHLY, FYNNEI. The CDR3 extends over 15 amino acids. CDR3 DNA (partial): TGTGCCAGCACGTCGGACAGGGTAGGGAACACTGAA. It encodes CASTSDRVGNTE. The CDR3, in full, reads CASTSDRVGNTEAFF.

Comment on this clone: The CDR3 goes on 3 residues after the read ends, and that part is filled in from the germline J gene. The V call is TRBV18, the J call TRBJ2-5; 10 bases match TRBD1. Germline trimming cut 4 bases from V and 5 bases from J; bases unmatched to any gene: 1. The CDR3 loop spans 13 amino acids. CDR1 KGHSH and CDR2 LQKENI come from the germline V gene. The CDR3 bases that were read are TGTGCCAGCTCACTGGGACAGGGGGAGACC. Residues: CASSLGQGET. The full-length CDR3 reads as CASSLGQGETQYF. Full variable domain (remainder filled in from reference TRBV18 and TRBJ2-5): NAGVMQNPRHLVRRRGQEARLRCSPMKGHSHVYWYRQLPEEGLKFMVYLQKENIIDESGMPKERFSAEFPKEGPSILRIQQVVRGDSAAYFCASSLGQGETQYFGPGTRLLVL.

A remark on this clone: From the germline J gene comes the end of the CDR3, since the read stops 3 residues before it. The gene calls are TRBV2 and TRBJ1-2; 8 positions match TRBD1. The V gene end was trimmed by 8 bases and the J gene end by 4 bases; junction bases not matched to a gene: 9. This CDR3 is built from 14 residues. The V gene's germline CDR1 is SNHLY and CDR2 FYNNEI. CDR3 bases read: TGTGCCAGCCATCGGGACAGGACTTTCTATGGC. It encodes CASHRDRTFYG. The entire CDR3 sequence reads CASHRDRTFYGYTF.

This clone was seen at least ten times. CDR3 DNA, as far as it was read: TGCAGTGCTAGAGTCTGGAACAGGGGCGACTATGGC. Encoded protein: CSARVWNRGDYG. The whole CDR3 reads CSARVWNRGDYGYTF. This chain links TRBV20-1 with TRBJ1-2; 7 nucleotides agree with TRBD1. The CDR3 end falls 3 residues outside the read, so it is completed with the germline J gene. This CDR3 contains 15 residues. Germline V gives CDR1 DFQATT, CDR2 SNEGSKA (reference sequence). Trimming removed 1 base from V and 3 bases from J; junction bases left unmatched: 8.

At least ten counts were recorded for this clone. This chain's CDR3 is CASSFQAGNEKLFF. Partial CDR3 DNA: TGTGCCAGCAGCTTTCAGGCGGGGAATGAAAAA. V gene TRBV7-6 combines with J gene TRBJ1-4; the D is unclear. Read sequence stops 3 residues before the CDR3 end, and the germline J gene provides the missing end. Germline V CDR1 and CDR2: SGHVS, FNYEAQ. The CDR3 sequence is 14 residues long. The ends were cut back, 3 bases at V and 5 bases at J, with 10 bases in the middle. Full variable domain (missing parts from reference TRBV7-6 and TRBJ1-4): GAGVSQSPRYKVTKRGQDVALRCDPISGHVSLYWYRQALGQGPEFLTYFNYEAQQDKSGLPNDRFSAERPEGSISTLTIQRTEQRDSAMYRCASSFQAGNEKLFFGSGTQLSVL.

This clone has ten or more counts. The missing CDR3 end, 3 residues past where the read stops, is filled in from the germline J gene. The V call is TRBV30, the J call TRBJ2-5; perhaps TRBD2 as D (5 bases). Trimming removed 7 bases from V and 5 bases from J, with 14 bases in between. CDR1 GTSNPN and CDR2 SVGIG come from the germline V gene (reference sequence). The CDR3 extends over 12 amino acids. This CDR3 is CAYDLGGETQYF. CDR3 DNA, as far as it was read: TGTGCCTACGACCTCGGCGGGGAGACC.

This clone appeared a few times. With the read ending 3 residues before the CDR3 end, the germline J gene is used to fill in that end. The gene calls are TRBV19 and TRBJ1-2; 9 bases agree with TRBD1. The CDR3 loop spans 17 amino acids. The V gene end was trimmed by 7 bases and the J gene end by 4 bases; junction bases not matched to a gene: 16. Germline V gene sequence: CDR1 LNHDA, CDR2 SQIVND (reference sequence). The sequenced CDR3 bases are TGTGCCAGTACCCCCGCGGGAAACAGGGGGCAGGGCTATGGC. Its translation is CASTPAGNRGQGYG. The full CDR3 reads CASTPAGNRGQGYGYTF.

This clone was detected many times. The read falls 3 residues short of the CDR3 end, and the missing part is taken from the germline J gene. This chain connects TRBV2 to TRBJ2-1; 8 bases match TRBD2. Germline V gives CDR1 SNHLY, CDR2 FYNNEI. This CDR3 has 15 amino acids. The junction had 6 bases not matched to a gene; V was cut back by 5 bases and J by 3 bases. The covered CDR3 bases are TGTGCCAGCAGTCTCATCGGGGGGGTCTACAATGAG. It yields the protein CASSLIGGVYNE. The whole CDR3 reads CASSLIGGVYNEQFF.

This clone was seen a handful of times. The read falls 3 residues short of the CDR3 end, and the missing part is taken from the germline J gene. This chain links TRBV2 with TRBJ2-1; 7 bases are shared with TRBD2. With 6 bases clipped from V and 0 bases from J, the junction kept 2 bases outside the gene matches. This CDR3 has 14 residues. Germline assignment: CDR1 SNHLY and CDR2 FYNNEI. This chain's CDR3 is CASRGGSSYNEQFF. The sequenced CDR3 bases are TGTGCCAGCAGGGGGGGGAGCTCCTACAATGAG.

This clone was counted between two and nine times. The read gets to within 3 residues of the CDR3 end, and the germline J gene fills in the rest. The chain links TRBV19 to TRBJ1-6, with D possibly being TRBD1 (5 bases). Trimming removed 7 bases at V and 2 bases at J, with 6 bases between. The CDR3 covers 13 residues. Looked up from germline, CDR1 is LNHDA and CDR2 is SQIVND (reference sequence). This chain's CDR3 is CASTGTYNSPLHF. The DNA read from the CDR3 is TGTGCCAGTACAGGGACCTATAATTCACCC. Variable domain in full (rest from reference TRBV19 and TRBJ1-6): DGGITQSPKYLFRKEGQNVTLSCEQNLNHDAMYWYRQDPGQGLRLIYYSQIVNDFQKGDIAEGYSVSREKKESFPLTVTSAQKNPTAFYLCASTGTYNSPLHFGNGTRLTVT.

This clone occurred a few times. The read finishes 3 residues shy of the CDR3 end, and the germline J gene is used to complete it. This chain joins TRBV19 and TRBJ1-5, with TRBD1 identical over 7 bases. Trimming removed 3 bases from V and 6 bases from J; junction bases left unmatched: 8. The CDR3 totals 15 residues. Germline V gene data show CDR1 as LNHDA and CDR2 as SQIVND (reference sequence). This CDR3 is CASSIRDSPIQPQHF. The sequenced CDR3 bases are TGTGCCAGTAGTATCCGGGACAGCCCGATTCAGCCC.

About this clone itself: The DNA ends 3 residues before the CDR3 does, and the rest of the CDR3 is filled in from the germline J gene. The V call is TRBV7-2, the J call TRBJ1-2, with a weak D call TRBD1 (5 bases). There are 13 residues in the CDR3. Trimming took 3 bases from V and 3 from J, leaving 8 bases between them. Germline CDR1 SGHTA, CDR2 FQGNSA. CDR3 bases read: TGTGCCAGCAGCTTCCAGACAGACTATGGC. This gives the protein CASSFQTDYG. From start to end, the CDR3 is CASSFQTDYGYTF.